The source of this T cell receptor beta chain is a study of blood T cell repertoires in COVID-19. Overall study: From T cells, B-cell-depleted T cells, or PBMCs came the material, which was cDNA or gDNA.

The CDR3 consists of 19 residues. The V gene end was trimmed by 3 bases and the J gene end by 4 bases; junction bases not matched to a gene: 14. CDR1 is SGDLS and CDR2 is YYNGEE in the germline V gene. The authors' processing: Reference gene primer amplification gave estimated nucleated cell counts. Method: immunoSEQ multiplex PCR; TCRdb's copy keeps in-frame clones and lacks some. The V and J calls and clone size come from that table; D and trimming were worked out from the DNA. Of 200,000 to 250,000 clones detected, 88% appear once; the ten largest clones hold roughly 3.7%. The J gene is TRBJ1-6, the V gene TRBV9, with 9 bases that match TRBD1. The TCR sequence derives from a woman aged 25-40 years who had been exposed to COVID-19. Sequencing was done on a sample of PBMCs or T cells enriched from blood (not recorded which). The CDR3 DNA reads TGTGCCAGCAGCGCAAAACCGGGACAGGGAGTGGGGTATAATTCACCCCTCCACTTT. Protein sequence: CASSAKPGQGVGYNSPLHF. The entire variable domain, with the rest obtained from reference TRBV9 and TRBJ1-6, is as follows: DSGVTQTPKHLITATGQRVTLRCSPRSGDLSVYWYQQSLDQGLQFLIQYYNGEERAKGNILERFSAQQFPDLHSELNLSSLELGDSALYFCASSAKPGQGVGYNSPLHFGNGTRLTVT.